Listed below are T cell receptor beta chains from one sample, sequenced in a study of PD-1 blockade in mismatch repair-deficient tumors. The protocol was immunoSEQ multiplex PCR, while the TCRdb copy is restricted to in-frame clones and leaves out a portion. In the table there are about 120,000 clones, around three quarters of which are singletons. The specimen was peripheral blood, collected about 13 months after starting pembrolizumab. These receptors were obtained from an adult with mismatch repair-deficient cancer. The CDR3 runs from the conserved cysteine through the conserved F or W. The order of the fields is D gene, J gene, V gene, clone size, CDR3 protein, CDR3 DNA. D genes are given only for firm matches. Size is omitted from some rows. Given values are once, few, many or a class for expanded clones.

d_gene: NA; j_gene: TRBJ1-1; v_gene: TRBV2; abundance: NA; CDR3aa: CASSLDTNTEAFF; CDR3nt: TGTGCCAGCAGTCTGGACACGAACACTGAAGCTTTCTTT
d_gene: NA; j_gene: TRBJ1-5; v_gene: TRBV19; abundance: NA; CDR3aa: CASSIPGLLNQPQHF; CDR3nt: TGTGCCAGTAGTATCCCCGGACTGCTCAATCAGCCCCAGCATTTT
d_gene: NA; j_gene: TRBJ2-5; v_gene: TRBV21-1; abundance: NA; CDR3aa: CASSKGQAKKTQYF; CDR3nt: TGTGCCAGCAGCAAAGGTCAGGCTAAGAAGACCCAGTACTTC
d_gene: TRBD1; j_gene: TRBJ2-7; v_gene: TRBV4-3; abundance: NA; CDR3aa: CASSQAQGASYEQYF; CDR3nt: TGCGCCAGCAGCCAAGCCCAGGGGGCTTCCTACGAGCAGTACTTC
d_gene: NA; j_gene: TRBJ1-2; v_gene: TRBV7-9; abundance: NA; CDR3aa: CASSLEGGLHGYTF; CDR3nt: TGTGCCAGCAGCTTAGAGGGAGGTCTCCATGGCTACACCTTC
d_gene: NA; j_gene: TRBJ1-1; v_gene: TRBV20-1; abundance: NA; CDR3aa: CSAGRTDEAFF; CDR3nt: TGCAGTGCCGGAAGGACGGATGAAGCTTTCTTT
d_gene: TRBD2; j_gene: TRBJ2-1; v_gene: TRBV4-3; abundance: NA; CDR3aa: CASSQEAGLAGDYNEQFF; CDR3nt: TGCGCCAGCAGCCAGGAAGCAGGACTAGCGGGAGACTACAATGAGCAGTTCTTC
d_gene: TRBD1; j_gene: TRBJ2-7; v_gene: TRBV5-1; abundance: NA; CDR3aa: CASKFNPGTGSYEQYF; CDR3nt: TGCGCCAGCAAATTCAACCCCGGGACAGGGTCGTACGAGCAGTACTTC
d_gene: NA; j_gene: TRBJ1-2; v_gene: TRBV28; abundance: few; CDR3aa: CASSPRSADYGYTF; CDR3nt: TGTGCCAGCAGTCCCCGTTCGGCAGACTATGGCTACACCTTC
d_gene: TRBD1; j_gene: TRBJ2-1; v_gene: TRBV5-1; abundance: NA; CDR3aa: CASSFGQGAYNEQFF; CDR3nt: TGCGCCAGCAGCTTTGGCCAGGGGGCCTACAATGAGCAGTTCTTC
d_gene: NA; j_gene: TRBJ2-7; v_gene: TRBV21-1; abundance: NA; CDR3aa: CARRHRTYEQYF; CDR3nt: TGTGCCAGGCGACACAGGACCTACGAGCAGTACTTC
d_gene: TRBD1; j_gene: TRBJ1-1; v_gene: TRBV4-1; abundance: NA; CDR3aa: CASSQTRQGRVTEAFF; CDR3nt: TGCGCCAGCAGCCAAACCAGACAGGGGCGGGTCACTGAAGCTTTCTTT
d_gene: TRBD1; j_gene: TRBJ2-5; v_gene: TRBV11-2; abundance: NA; CDR3aa: CASSRTGVQETQYF; CDR3nt: TGTGCCAGCAGCCGTACAGGGGTCCAAGAGACCCAGTACTTC
d_gene: NA; j_gene: TRBJ1-1; v_gene: TRBV12-5; abundance: NA; CDR3aa: CASGLGGFDTEAFF; CDR3nt: TGTGCTAGTGGTTTGGGGGGATTTGACACTGAAGCTTTCTTT
d_gene: TRBD2; j_gene: TRBJ2-7; v_gene: TRBV19; abundance: NA; CDR3aa: CASSMSGLAGYYEQYF; CDR3nt: TGTGCCAGTAGTATGTCCGGCCTAGCGGGATATTACGAGCAGTACTTC
d_gene: NA; j_gene: TRBJ2-3; v_gene: TRBV30; abundance: NA; CDR3aa: CAFGSTDTQYF; CDR3nt: TGTGCCTTCGGGTCCACAGATACGCAGTATTTT
d_gene: TRBD2; j_gene: TRBJ2-1; v_gene: TRBV10-3; abundance: once; CDR3aa: CAISESGINEQFF; CDR3nt: TGTGCCATCAGTGAAAGCGGGATCAATGAGCAGTTCTTC
d_gene: NA; j_gene: TRBJ2-1; v_gene: TRBV10-2; abundance: NA; CDR3aa: CASSSNEQFF; CDR3nt: TGCGCCAGCAGCTCAAATGAGCAGTTCTTC
d_gene: TRBD2; j_gene: TRBJ2-1; v_gene: TRBV29-1; abundance: NA; CDR3aa: CSVEGSAGGGNEQFF; CDR3nt: TGCAGCGTTGAAGGGTCCGCGGGAGGGGGCAATGAGCAGTTCTTC
d_gene: NA; j_gene: TRBJ2-7; v_gene: TRBV7-9; abundance: NA; CDR3aa: CASSPSGVRAYEQYF; CDR3nt: TGTGCCAGCAGCCCTAGTGGGGTCCGGGCTTACGAGCAGTACTTC
d_gene: NA; j_gene: TRBJ2-7; v_gene: TRBV5-6; abundance: NA; CDR3aa: CASSLGGSSSEQYF; CDR3nt: TGTGCCAGCAGCTTGGGGGGGAGTTCCTCCGAGCAGTACTTC
d_gene: NA; j_gene: TRBJ2-2; v_gene: TRBV13; abundance: NA; CDR3aa: CASSYRATGELFF; CDR3nt: TGTGCCAGCAGCTACAGGGCCACCGGGGAGCTGTTTTTT
d_gene: NA; j_gene: TRBJ2-5; v_gene: TRBV7-3; abundance: NA; CDR3aa: CASSLTGGVQETQYF; CDR3nt: TGTGCCAGCAGCTTAACTGGCGGGGTCCAAGAGACCCAGTACTTC
d_gene: TRBD2; j_gene: TRBJ2-1; v_gene: TRBV5-1; abundance: NA; CDR3aa: CASSSELAGSNEQFF; CDR3nt: TGCGCCAGCAGCTCCGAACTAGCGGGATCCAATGAGCAGTTCTTC
d_gene: TRBD1; j_gene: TRBJ1-2; v_gene: TRBV6-6; abundance: NA; CDR3aa: CASSYPDRAGYTF; CDR3nt: TGTGCCAGCAGTTACCCGGACAGGGCTGGCTACACCTTC
d_gene: TRBD2; j_gene: TRBJ2-7; v_gene: TRBV7-9; abundance: NA; CDR3aa: CASSPGTSGRSYEQYF; CDR3nt: TGTGCCAGCAGCCCTGGGACTAGCGGACGCTCCTACGAGCAGTACTTC
d_gene: NA; j_gene: TRBJ1-1; v_gene: TRBV11-2; abundance: NA; CDR3aa: CASSPPGKNTEAFF; CDR3nt: TGTGCCAGCAGTCCCCCGGGAAAGAACACTGAAGCTTTCTTT
d_gene: TRBD2; j_gene: TRBJ2-2; v_gene: TRBV7-6; abundance: few; CDR3aa: CASNNYLAGADTGELFF; CDR3nt: TGTGCCAGCAACAACTATCTGGCGGGAGCGGACACCGGGGAGCTGTTTTTT
d_gene: NA; j_gene: TRBJ2-7; v_gene: TRBV6-6; abundance: NA; CDR3aa: CASSPDTYEQYF; CDR3nt: TGTGCCAGCAGCCCTGACACCTACGAGCAGTACTTC
d_gene: NA; j_gene: TRBJ1-3; v_gene: TRBV5-1; abundance: once; CDR3aa: CASSPTPRTVIGPSGNTIYF; CDR3nt: TGCGCCAGCAGCCCGACGCCTCGGACGGTGATTGGACCCTCTGGAAACACCATATATTTT
d_gene: NA; j_gene: TRBJ2-7; v_gene: TRBV7-7; abundance: NA; CDR3aa: CASSLGVADAYEQYF; CDR3nt: TGTGCTAGCAGCTTAGGGGTCGCTGACGCCTACGAGCAGTACTTC
d_gene: TRBD1; j_gene: TRBJ2-7; v_gene: TRBV11-3; abundance: few; CDR3aa: CASSLDGTGEYEQYF; CDR3nt: TGTGCCAGCAGCTTAGATGGGACAGGGGAATACGAGCAGTACTTC
d_gene: NA; j_gene: TRBJ2-2; v_gene: TRBV30; abundance: NA; CDR3aa: CAWSRLGTVTGELFF; CDR3nt: TGTGCCTGGAGTCGCTTGGGGACCGTAACCGGGGAGCTGTTTTTT
d_gene: NA; j_gene: TRBJ1-5; v_gene: TRBV19; abundance: NA; CDR3aa: CASTPTGPGGNQPQHF; CDR3nt: TGTGCCAGTACCCCGACAGGACCGGGTGGCAATCAGCCCCAGCATTTT
d_gene: NA; j_gene: TRBJ1-5; v_gene: TRBV5-8; abundance: few; CDR3aa: CASSLGQINQPQHF; CDR3nt: TGTGCCAGCAGCCTCGGACAGATCAATCAGCCCCAGCATTTT